One and the same sample provided the 14 T cell receptor beta chains below, sequenced in a study of blood T cell repertoires in COVID-19. The protocol was immunoSEQ multiplex PCR, while the TCRdb copy is restricted to in-frame clones and leaves out a portion. The sample records approximately 300,000 clones, approximately 90% being singletons. The sequenced material came from PBMCs or T cells enriched from blood (not recorded which). These receptors were obtained from a woman in her 30s who had recovered from COVID-19.

The CDR3 loop is CASSPQTGRYNEQFF. The CDR3, as DNA: TGTGCCAGCAGCCCCCAGACAGGGAGGTACAATGAGCAGTTCTTC. The V gene is TRBV7-2, the J gene TRBJ2-1; maybe TRBD1 (7 bases). The CDR3 has 15 residues. V was cut by 5 bases and J by 4 bases, with 15 bases left in between. Germline lookup yields CDR1 SGHTA and CDR2 FQGNSA. The variable domain in full, with the rest retrieved from reference TRBV7-2 and TRBJ2-1, is GAGVSQSPSNKVTEKGKDVELRCDPISGHTALYWYRQSLGQGLEFLIYFQGNSAPDKSGLPSDRFSAERTGGSVSTLTIQRTQQEDSAVYLCASSPQTGRYNEQFFGPGTRLTVL.

J is TRBJ1-6 and V is TRBV5-4; 7 bases fit TRBD1. This CDR3 has 15 residues. Germline values: CDR1 SGHNT, CDR2 YYREEE (reference sequence). The V gene end was trimmed by 4 bases and the J gene end by 7 bases; junction bases not matched to a gene: 8. This CDR3 reads CASSLGQEGNSPLHF. CDR3 bases: TGTGCCAGCAGCCTTGGACAGGAGGGGAATTCACCCCTCCACTTT.

The chain joins TRBV30 to TRBJ1-5; 10 bases line up with TRBD1. From germline, CDR1 is GTSNPN and CDR2 SVGIG (reference sequence). The CDR3 is 17 amino acids. Unmatched junction bases numbered 10, after V lost 3 bases and J lost 2 bases. CDR3 amino acids: CAWRGQGVNWRNQPQHF. The DNA of the CDR3 is TGTGCCTGGAGAGGACAGGGGGTGAATTGGCGCAATCAGCCCCAGCATTTT.

The rearrangement links TRBV5-1 to TRBJ2-2, with 9 bases aligning to TRBD1. Trimming took 3 bases from V and 8 from J; bases not matched to a gene: 17. CDR1 is SGHRS, CDR2 YFSETQ, per germline. The CDR3 loop spans 18 amino acids. The CDR3 nucleotides are TGCGCCAGCAGCTCCTTCTCCCCGGGACAGGGAAAAAGTGGGGAGCTGTTTTTT. Translating gives CASSSFSPGQGKSGELFF.

The J gene is TRBJ2-7, the V gene TRBV27; D is perhaps TRBD2 (7 bases). The CDR3 covers 11 residues. The ends were cut back, 6 bases at V and 9 bases at J, with 12 bases in the middle. The V gene's germline CDR1 is MNHEY and CDR2 SMNVEV (reference sequence). Here the CDR3 reads CASSWGGAQYF. DNA of the CDR3: TGTGCCAGCAGCTGGGGGGGGGCGCAGTACTTC.

Concerning this clone itself: The junction differs from germline at one of its ends, possibly a read error. V is TRBV7-7 and J is TRBJ2-1; weak D call: TRBD2 (6 bases). Germline values: CDR1 SSHAT, CDR2 FNYEAQ (reference sequence). The CDR3 spans 15 residues. The CDR3 is CASMGCWAGYNEQFF. The DNA of the CDR3 is TGTGCTAGCATGGGATGCTGGGCGGGATACAATGAGCAGTTCTTC.

The chain employs TRBV12-3 or TRBV12-4 and TRBJ1-1; a weak D match, TRBD1 (5 bases). Trimming left V 5 bases short and J 6 bases short, with 13 bases between. The CDR3 is made up of 13 amino acids. This chain's CDR3 is CASSTRVVAEAFF. CDR3 in DNA: TGTGCCAGCAGTACCAGGGTCGTCGCTGAAGCTTTCTTT.

The rearrangement links TRBV7-8 to TRBJ2-7; TRBD1 agrees at 9 bases. CDR1 and CDR2 from the germline V gene are SGHVS and FQNEAQ. This CDR3 has 15 amino acids. The trim removed 5 bases at V and 9 bases at J, leaving 14 bases unmatched. The CDR3 is CASSQRDRDFLGQYF. As DNA, the CDR3 is TGTGCCAGCAGCCAGCGGGACAGGGATTTTCTGGGGCAGTACTTC.

The V call is TRBV5-1, the J call TRBJ2-1; possible D gene TRBD2, 5 bases. This CDR3 has 15 residues. Trimming took 0 bases from V and 3 from J, leaving 10 bases between them. Germline CDR1 is SGHRS and CDR2 is YFSETQ. CDR3 DNA sequence: TGCGCCAGCAGCTTGGGACTACCTATCTACAATGAGCAGTTCTTC. Protein sequence: CASSLGLPIYNEQFF.

This chain links TRBV5-1 with TRBJ1-2, with TRBD1 identical over 8 bases. The V gene's germline CDR1 is SGHRS and CDR2 YFSETQ. The CDR3 length is 13 residues. The J segment lost 6 bases and the V segment lost 5 bases, leaving 6 bases of the junction unmatched. Here the CDR3 reads CASRGGTGDGYTF. In nucleotides, the CDR3 is TGCGCCAGCAGGGGAGGGACAGGAGATGGCTACACCTTC.

This chain uses TRBV13 with TRBJ2-3, with D possibly TRBD2 on 6 matching bases. Trimming removed 8 bases from V and 2 bases from J, with 14 bases in between. CDR3 length equals 14 residues. Germline V lookup: CDR1 PRHDT, CDR2 FYEKMQ (reference sequence). CDR3: CASDWRGDTDTQYF. In DNA, the CDR3 is TGTGCCAGCGACTGGCGGGGTGACACAGATACGCAGTATTTT.

The CDR3 loop reads CATSRDRQPEAFF. The CDR3 nucleotides are TGTGCCACCAGCAGAGATCGACAGCCTGAAGCTTTCTTT. J is TRBJ1-1 and V is TRBV15, with TRBD1 as a possible D gene (5 bases). The V and J ends lost 0 bases and 6 bases respectively, with 8 bases between them. The V gene's germline CDR1 is LNHNV and CDR2 YYDKDF (reference sequence). CDR3 size: 13 residues.

The V and J genes are TRBV29-1 and TRBJ1-2; 9 bases agree with TRBD1. CDR3 size: 12 residues. Looked up from germline, CDR1 is SQVTM and CDR2 is ANQGSEA. Trimming removed 7 bases from V and 2 bases from J; junction bases left unmatched: 2. CDR3 DNA: TGCAGCGGGGACAGGGCCAACTATGGCTACACCTTC. This codes for CSGDRANYGYTF.

The V and J genes are TRBV9 and TRBJ1-3; D is perhaps TRBD1 (5 bases). The CDR3 loop spans 16 amino acids. V gave up 3 bases and J gave up 0 bases, with 13 bases separating them. Germline values: CDR1 SGDLS, CDR2 YYNGEE. Here the CDR3 reads CASSAGGGPSGNTIYF. CDR3 sequence (DNA): TGTGCCAGCAGCGCCGGGGGGGGTCCCTCTGGAAACACCATATATTTT. Together with reference TRBV9 and TRBJ1-3, the CDR3 gives the full variable domain: DSGVTQTPKHLITATGQRVTLRCSPRSGDLSVYWYQQSLDQGLQFLIQYYNGEERAKGNILERFSAQQFPDLHSELNLSSLELGDSALYFCASSAGGGPSGNTIYFGEGSWLTVV.